What follows are 10 T cell receptor beta chains derived from one specimen sequenced in a study of cytomegalovirus exposure and HLA in healthy donors. PCR primers comprised 60 Vbeta and 13 Jbeta primers. The data were produced by immunoSEQ multiplex PCR, yet TCRdb's version contains in-frame clones alone and is incomplete. The sample records roughly 190,000 clones, around 77% being singletons. Sequencing was carried out using PBMCs. These receptor sequences come from a young woman in good health and CMV-seronegative.

This sequence joins TRBV4-3 and TRBJ1-6, with a weak D call TRBD1 (6 bases). Trimming cost V 3 bases and J 4 bases, with 16 bases left between them. CDR1 and CDR2 from the germline V gene are LGHNA and YSLEER. The CDR3 covers 17 residues. CDR3 region: CASSHKQGSLYNSPLHF. CDR3 DNA sequence: TGCGCCAGCAGCCATAAGCAGGGGTCCCTTTATAATTCACCCCTCCACTTT.

The chain carries TRBV5-1 and TRBJ1-1; possibly TRBD1 for D (5 bases). This CDR3 region has 17 residues. Germline V CDR1 and CDR2: SGHRS, YFSETQ. Trimming took off 1 base at V and 2 bases at J, with 18 bases between the two ends. The CDR3, as DNA: TGCGCCAGCAGCTTGTTCGGCCAGGGTGGGGAAAACACTGAAGCTTTCTTT. As protein: CASSLFGQGGENTEAFF.

The rearrangement joins TRBV11-3 to TRBJ2-1; TRBD1 agrees at 10 bases. The CDR3 sequence is 15 residues long. V gave up 5 bases and J gave up 6 bases; unmatched junction bases: 7. Germline loops: CDR1 SGHNT, CDR2 YENEEA. The CDR3 nucleotides read TGTGCCAGCAGCCTTCGACAGGGGGCCGGCAATGAGCAGTTCTTC. Translation: CASSLRQGAGNEQFF.

This chain links TRBV12-5 with TRBJ2-5; D might be TRBD2 (6 bases). Germline V gives CDR1 LGHNT, CDR2 FRNRAP. The CDR3 totals 13 residues. Trimming removed 6 bases at V and 4 bases at J, with 12 bases between. This CDR3 is CASGEWGGETQYF. CDR3 DNA: TGTGCTAGTGGGGAGTGGGGAGGAGAGACCCAGTACTTC.

CDR3 sequence (DNA): TGTGCCAGCAGGGGAGGTGGATGGAGCAATCAGCCCCAGCATTTT. Encoded protein: CASRGGGWSNQPQHF. V is TRBV2 and J is TRBJ1-5; D ambiguous. The CDR3 runs 15 residues. V lost 6 bases and J 1 base, leaving 13 bases between the germline ends. Germline CDR1 SNHLY, CDR2 FYNNEI.

The chain has TRBV20-1 and TRBJ2-5; D possibly corresponds to TRBD1 (6 bases). The germline V gene encodes CDR1 DFQATT and CDR2 SNEGSKA (reference sequence). This CDR3 comprises 11 residues. The V end was cut by 7 bases, the J end by 4 bases, with 10 bases between. The DNA for the CDR3 is TGCAGTGGACAGGAGAGAGAGACCCAGTACTTC. Amino acid sequence: CSGQERETQYF.

In this sample, this clone turned up a few times. This CDR3 reads CASSSSAGSYEQYF. CDR3 DNA sequence: TGTGCCAGCAGCTCCAGCGCGGGCTCCTACGAGCAGTACTTC. This chain links TRBV7-3 with TRBJ2-7, with D possibly matching TRBD2 (5 bases). V shed 4 bases and J shed 0 bases, with 10 bases lying between them. CDR3 length equals 14 residues. CDR1 SGHTA and CDR2 FQGTGA come from the germline V gene.

This rearrangement joins TRBV7-2 to TRBJ1-1; D perhaps matches TRBD1 (6 bases). The CDR3 consists of 15 residues. V was trimmed by 7 bases and J by 0 bases, leaving 15 bases between them. Germline V CDR1 and CDR2: SGHTA, FQGNSA. The DNA of the CDR3 is TGTGCCAGCATCACAGGGTTACCTATGAACACTGAAGCTTTCTTT. Its protein product is CASITGLPMNTEAFF.

The chain links TRBV5-6 to TRBJ1-6; 9 bases are a match to TRBD1. There are 15 residues in the CDR3. The germline V gene encodes CDR1 SGHDT and CDR2 YYEEEE. V dropped 3 bases and J dropped 7; count of bases not matched to a gene: 5. The CDR3 nucleotides are TGTGCCAGCAGCTGGCTAACAGGGGGCAATTCACCCCTCCACTTT. Translating it yields CASSWLTGGNSPLHF.

V and J are TRBV30 and TRBJ2-1; 13 bases agree with TRBD2. The CDR3 is 19 residues long. Germline V gene data show CDR1 as GTSNPN and CDR2 as SVGIG (reference sequence). Trimming cost V 7 bases and J 5 bases; bases outside gene matches: 20. The CDR3 sequence: CASTKSGLAGSLRNNEQFF. The CDR3 coding sequence is TGTGCCTCAACGAAATCGGGACTAGCGGGATCCCTTCGGAACAATGAGCAGTTCTTC.